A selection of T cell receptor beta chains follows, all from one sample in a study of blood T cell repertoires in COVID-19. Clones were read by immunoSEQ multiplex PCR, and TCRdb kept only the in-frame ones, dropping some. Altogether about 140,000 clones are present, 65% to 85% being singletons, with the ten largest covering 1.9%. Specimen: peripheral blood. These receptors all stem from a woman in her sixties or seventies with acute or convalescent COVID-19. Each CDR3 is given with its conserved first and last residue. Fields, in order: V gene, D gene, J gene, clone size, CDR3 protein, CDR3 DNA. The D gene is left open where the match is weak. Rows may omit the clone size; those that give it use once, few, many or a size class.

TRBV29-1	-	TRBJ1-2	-	CSVSHSKDSIYGYTF	TGCAGCGTTTCACATTCCAAGGACAGTATTTATGGCTACACCTTC
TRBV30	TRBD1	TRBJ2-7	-	CAWTYVTGFHEQYF	TGTGCCTGGACATATGTGACAGGGTTCCACGAGCAGTACTTC
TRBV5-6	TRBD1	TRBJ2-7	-	CASRQGAREQYF	TGTGCCAGCAGACAGGGGGCGCGTGAGCAGTACTTC
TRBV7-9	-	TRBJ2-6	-	CASSSNTGSSGANVLTF	TGTGCCAGCAGCTCGAATACCGGGAGCTCTGGGGCCAACGTCCTGACTTTC
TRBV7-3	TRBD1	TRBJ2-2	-	CASSFRGRVGTGELFF	TGTGCCAGCAGCTTCAGGGGGCGCGTGGGCACCGGGGAGCTGTTTTTT
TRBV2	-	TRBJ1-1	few	CASSVYPMNTEAFF	TGTGCCAGCAGCGTGTACCCTATGAACACTGAAGCTTTCTTT
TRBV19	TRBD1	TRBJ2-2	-	CASSRDRAHTGELFF	TGTGCCAGTAGCCGGGACAGGGCGCACACCGGGGAGCTGTTTTTT
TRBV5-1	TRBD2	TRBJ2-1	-	CASSLLTSGGGEQFF	TGCGCCAGCAGCTTGTTAACTAGCGGAGGGGGTGAGCAGTTCTTC
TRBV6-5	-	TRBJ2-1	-	CASSYLTDRTDNEQFF	TGTGCCAGCAGTTACCTGACAGATAGAACCGACAATGAGCAGTTCTTC
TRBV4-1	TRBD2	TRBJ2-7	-	CASSPGHPTSGITKKQYF	TGCGCCAGCAGCCCCGGACATCCTACTAGCGGGATTACGAAGAAGCAGTACTTC
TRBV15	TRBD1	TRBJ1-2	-	CATSRELTGSTSGYTF	TGTGCCACCAGCAGAGAGCTGACAGGGTCGACGTCGGGCTACACCTTC
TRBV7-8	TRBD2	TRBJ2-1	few	CASSLLSWGLEGSEQFF	TGTGCCAGCAGCTTACTTAGTTGGGGACTAGAGGGCAGTGAGCAGTTCTTC
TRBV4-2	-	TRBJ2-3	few	CASSPAERLVTDTQYF	TGTGCCAGCAGCCCGGCGGAACGACTAGTCACAGATACGCAGTATTTT
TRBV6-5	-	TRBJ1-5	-	CASSFRGGGNQPQHF	TGTGCCAGCAGTTTTCGGGGAGGAGGCAATCAGCCCCAGCATTTT
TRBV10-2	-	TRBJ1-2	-	CASSVKGQGPYGYTF	TGCGCCAGCAGTGTCAAGGGGCAGGGTCCCTATGGCTACACCTTC
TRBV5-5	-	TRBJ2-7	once	CASSLVFDEQYF	TGTGCCAGCAGCTTGGTTTTCGACGAGCAGTACTTC
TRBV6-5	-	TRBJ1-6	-	CASSYSGESAPLHF	TGTGCCAGCAGTTACTCCGGGGAAAGTGCGCCCCTCCACTTT
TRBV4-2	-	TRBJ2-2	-	CASSSLFRGKKTGELFF	TGTGCCAGCAGCTCCCTCTTCAGGGGCAAAAAAACCGGGGAGCTGTTTTTT
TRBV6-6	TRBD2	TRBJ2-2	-	CASRVPIAGHGELFF	TGTGCCAGCAGGGTCCCCATAGCGGGACACGGGGAGCTGTTTTTT
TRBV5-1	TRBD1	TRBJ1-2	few	CASSLDRGLDDYGYTF	TGCGCCAGCAGCTTGGACAGGGGGCTAGATGACTATGGCTACACCTTC
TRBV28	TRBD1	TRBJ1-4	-	CASRGTGSNEKLFF	TGTGCCAGCAGGGGGACAGGTAGTAATGAAAAACTGTTTTTT
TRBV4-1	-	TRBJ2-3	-	CASSQEGRDTQYF	TGCGCCAGCAGCCAAGAGGGGAGAGATACGCAGTATTTT
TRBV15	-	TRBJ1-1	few	CATSRGSDTEAFF	TGTGCCACCAGCAGAGGGTCGGACACTGAAGCTTTCTTT
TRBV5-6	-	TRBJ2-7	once	CASSLTSTSYEQYF	TGTGCCAGCAGCTTAACCTCTACGAGTTACGAGCAGTACTTC
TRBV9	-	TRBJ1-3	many	CASSVGPGTFGNTIYF	TGTGCCAGCAGCGTAGGGCCCGGGACATTCGGAAACACCATATATTTT
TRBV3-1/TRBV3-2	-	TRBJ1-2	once	CASSQARLGGYTF	TGTGCCAGCAGCCAAGCCAGGCTCGGCGGCTACACCTTC
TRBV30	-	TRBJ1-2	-	CAWSVRLYYGYTF	TGTGCCTGGAGTGTACGGTTGTACTATGGCTACACCTTC
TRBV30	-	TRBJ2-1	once	CAWSPTRNEQFF	TGTGCCTGGAGTCCGACTAGAAATGAGCAGTTCTTC
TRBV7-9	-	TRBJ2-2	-	CASTFGGELFF	TGTGCCAGCACCTTCGGCGGGGAGCTGTTTTTT
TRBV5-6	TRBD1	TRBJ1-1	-	CASSLGQGVGTEAFF	TGTGCCAGCAGCTTGGGACAGGGGGTCGGCACTGAAGCTTTCTTT
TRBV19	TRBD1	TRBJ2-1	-	CASSVLPGQGSYNEQFF	TGTGCCAGTAGTGTTCTTCCGGGACAGGGATCCTACAATGAGCAGTTCTTC
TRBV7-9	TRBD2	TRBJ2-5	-	CASSITSGWETQYF	TGTGCCAGCAGCATCACTAGCGGCTGGGAGACCCAGTACTTC
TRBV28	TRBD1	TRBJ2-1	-	CASREAQGWQFF	TGTGCCAGCAGAGAGGCACAGGGGTGGCAGTTCTTC
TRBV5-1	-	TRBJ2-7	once	CASSLAASAFYEQYF	TGCGCCAGCAGCTTAGCGGCTAGCGCGTTCTACGAGCAGTACTTC
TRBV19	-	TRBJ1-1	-	CASSITRRGGKNTEAFF	TGTGCCAGTAGTATAACGAGAAGGGGCGGGAAGAACACTGAAGCTTTCTTT
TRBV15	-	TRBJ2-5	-	CATSEGHRQETQYF	TGTGCCACCAGCGAGGGACATCGCCAAGAGACCCAGTACTTC
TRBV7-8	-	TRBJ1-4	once	CASSSDRTNEKLFF	TGTGCCAGCAGCTCGGACAGAACTAATGAAAAACTGTTTTTT
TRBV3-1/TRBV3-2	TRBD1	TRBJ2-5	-	CASRSTGGTQYF	TGTGCCAGCAGATCGACAGGGGGGACCCAGTACTTC
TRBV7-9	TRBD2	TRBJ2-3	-	CASSQLAGGFTDTQYF	TGTGCCAGCAGCCAACTAGCGGGAGGTTTTACAGATACGCAGTATTTT